What follows are 9 T cell receptor beta chains derived from one specimen sequenced in a study of regulatory T cells in long-lasting Graves disease. The time point denotes: newly diagnosed GD, antithyroid drugs for less than 3 months. From RNA extracted from PBMCs, the TCR library was made. Arm-PCR of CDR3 regions and iRepertoire HTBI primers were used to build TCR beta libraries. TCRdb called the multiplex PCR reads again in MiXCR, with one record for every CDR3 protein. The sample yields more than 300,000 distinct CDR3 sequences, roughly 16% seen once. This sample also appeared in a second study, on T cells in Graves' hyperthyroidism and ophthalmopathy.

The sample in question was peripheral blood mononuclear cells (PBMCs), obtained at new diagnosis, from a patient treated with antithyroid drugs. The receptors were sampled from a woman under 30 with Graves disease.

This clonotype was detected ten times or more. The CDR3 bases are TGCGCCAGCAGCTTCCGAGCGGGGGCTATCACAGATACGCAGTATTTT. Its protein is CASSFRAGAITDTQYF. V gene TRBV5-1 combines with J gene TRBJ2-3, with 8 nucleotides matching TRBD2. V shed 2 bases, J shed 2 bases, and the junction held 7 bases outside the gene matches. From germline, CDR1 is SGHRS and CDR2 YFSETQ. The CDR3 totals 16 residues.

This chain uses TRBV4-2 with TRBJ2-1; 7 bases are a match to TRBD2. CDR3 length equals 16 residues. Germline CDR1 is LGHNA and CDR2 is YNFKEQ. The V segment lost 4 bases and the J segment 1 base; nucleotides outside the gene matches: 7. The CDR3 sequence is CASSPSPGGSYNEQFF. DNA of the CDR3: TGTGCCAGCAGCCCCTCCCCGGGGGGATCCTACAATGAGCAGTTCTTC.

J is TRBJ1-1 and V is TRBV29-1; D may be TRBD1 (6 bases). Trimming removed 4 bases from V and 5 bases from J, with 14 bases in between. CDR1 SQVTM and CDR2 ANQGSEA come from the germline V gene. The CDR3 contains 13 residues. The CDR3, as DNA: TGCAGCGTTGTCGGGGGGGCTAAGACTGAAGCTTTCTTT. Translating it yields CSVVGGAKTEAFF.

This clonotype has at least ten counts. The rearrangement joins TRBV7-9 to TRBJ1-5, with D possibly being TRBD1 (5 bases). The V gene's germline CDR1 is SEHNR and CDR2 FQNEAQ (reference sequence). V gave up 1 base and J gave up 0 bases, with 10 bases separating them. CDR3 size: 16 residues. The CDR3 spells CASSLGDRYSNQPQHF. The CDR3 bases are TGTGCCAGCAGCTTAGGAGACAGATATAGCAATCAGCCCCAGCATTTT.

The sample holds many counts of this clonotype. The chain has TRBV5-6 and TRBJ2-7; D is possibly TRBD1 (6 bases). Per germline, CDR1 SGHDT and CDR2 YYEEEE. The CDR3 has 15 residues. Trimming shortened V by 4 bases and J by 2 bases, and 16 bases separated the two germline ends. The CDR3 DNA reads as TGTGCCAGCAGCCCCTTGGGCCAGGGGACCTACGAGCAGTACTTC. Translated, it gives CASSPLGQGTYEQYF.

J is TRBJ1-1 and V is TRBV5-1; D remains ambiguous. The CDR3 totals 14 residues. The germline V gene has CDR1 SGHRS and CDR2 YFSETQ. V lost 4 bases, J lost 4 bases, and 14 bases lay in between. The CDR3 DNA follows: TGCGCCAGCAGCGGAGGGTTGAGGAGCACTGAAGCTTTCTTT. Encoded protein: CASSGGLRSTEAFF.

This clonotype was seen at least ten times. This chain uses TRBV28 with TRBJ2-7, with D hard to call. The CDR3 totals 13 residues. Deletions cut 3 bases from V and 6 bases from J, with 12 bases between. Germline V gene sequence: CDR1 MDHEN, CDR2 SYDVKM. The CDR3 DNA sequence: TGTGCCAGCAGTTTTCAAGGGTATAGCGAGCAGTACTTC. It specifies CASSFQGYSEQYF.

The J gene is TRBJ2-1, the V gene TRBV25-1, with 12 bases matching TRBD2. The CDR3 length is 15 residues. V dropped 8 bases and J dropped 6; count of bases not matched to a gene: 8. CDR1 is MGHDK and CDR2 is SYGVNS in the germline V gene. CDR3 DNA: TGTGCCAGCGGGCTAGCGGGGGGGCCGGGCAATGAGCAGTTCTTC. This translates into CASGLAGGPGNEQFF.

Details on this clonotype: A much more abundant neighbour one base away suggests this may be a read error. This chain uses TRBV5-6 with TRBJ2-1, with 8 bases that match TRBD1. The germline gives CDR1 SGHDT, CDR2 YYEEEE. There are 15 residues in the CDR3. This CDR3 reads CAGSSDRAPRNEQFF. CDR3 nucleotides: TGTGCCGGCAGCTCGGACAGGGCCCCCAGGAATGAGCAGTTCTTC.